This T cell receptor beta chain came from a study of blood T cell repertoires in COVID-19. The wider study: PBMCs, B-cell-depleted T cells, or T cells provided the cDNA or gDNA that made up the material.

Germline loops: CDR1 SGHVS, CDR2 FQNEAQ. The CDR3 has 17 amino acids. With 1 base clipped from V and 2 bases from J, the junction kept 8 bases outside the gene matches. As processed by the authors: Nucleated cell counts were estimated from reference gene primer amplification. The protocol was immunoSEQ multiplex PCR, while the TCRdb copy is restricted to in-frame clones and leaves out a portion. The D gene and trimming were derived from the DNA, and the V and J assignments and clone size from that table. The sample includes approximately 260,000 clones, about 88% of them seen just once. The source of this sequence is a woman in her thirties or forties who had recovered from COVID-19. The sample taken for sequencing was peripheral blood. This chain joins TRBV7-8 and TRBJ2-3; 8 nucleotides match TRBD1. The CDR3 DNA is TGTGCCAGCAGCTTAGATAGCAGGGGGCCAATCACAGATACGCAGTATTTT. Translation gives CASSLDSRGPITDTQYF.